These 11 T cell receptor beta chains originate from one sample sequenced in a study of blood T cells in healthy people across ages. The second PCR ran 7 to 11 cycles with a sample-barcoded 5' primer and J-beta primers. MiXCR, run by TCRdb on the 5' RACE reads, gives a single entry per CDR3 protein. The data contain approximately 810,000 distinct CDR3 sequences, under 35% of them singletons. Sample: blood. The receptor set was obtained from a woman older than 75 in good health.

This clonotype was recorded only once. A much larger clone sits a single nucleotide away, making a read error possible. The J gene is TRBJ1-2, the V gene TRBV20-1, with D hard to call. There are 13 residues in the CDR3. Germline-derived CDR1 and CDR2 are DFQATT and SNEGSKA (reference sequence). CDR3 protein: CSVHKTANCGYTF. CDR3 sequence (DNA): TGCAGTGTCCACAAAACCGCTAACTGTGGCTACACCTTC.

This clonotype showed up many times. The chain is built from TRBV7-8 and TRBJ2-1; D assignment may be TRBD1 or TRBD2 (6 bases each). Germline CDR1 is SGHVS and CDR2 is FQNEAQ. The CDR3 consists of 14 residues. V was clipped by 3 bases and J by 6 bases, with 12 bases between them. CDR3: CASSFSGGGNEQFF. The CDR3 DNA sequence: TGTGCCAGCAGCTTCAGTGGAGGGGGCAATGAGCAGTTCTTC.

This clonotype was observed at least ten times. J is TRBJ2-1 and V is TRBV7-8; TRBD2 matches at 7 bases. The CDR3 loop spans 14 amino acids. V dropped 5 bases and J dropped 9; count of bases not matched to a gene: 10. Per the germline V gene, CDR1 is SGHVS and CDR2 is FQNEAQ. The CDR3 region has the DNA TGTGCCAGCAGCCCGGGACTACAAATGATTGAGCAGTTCTTC. As protein: CASSPGLQMIEQFF.

This clonotype was seen a few times. The J gene is TRBJ1-5, the V gene TRBV3-1; weak D call: TRBD1 (5 bases). Germline V gives CDR1 LGHDT, CDR2 YNNKEL (reference sequence). The germline V and J ends were trimmed by 3 bases and 4 bases, with 16 bases remaining between them. This CDR3 comprises 16 residues. The DNA for the CDR3 is TGTGCCAGCAGCCAGGCCGGGACCCTCTCGAATCAGCCCCAGCATTTT. It is translated as CASSQAGTLSNQPQHF.

This clonotype occurred many times. V usage is TRBV7-9 and J usage is TRBJ1-4; TRBD1 matches 7 bases. The V gene end was trimmed by 5 bases and the J gene end by 2 bases; junction bases not matched to a gene: 5. Germline values: CDR1 SEHNR, CDR2 FQNEAQ (reference sequence). There are 15 residues in the CDR3. The CDR3 sequence is CASSPVRGTNEKLFF. CDR3 DNA: TGTGCCAGCAGCCCCGTCAGGGGGACTAATGAAAAACTGTTTTTT. Full variable domain (rest looked up from reference TRBV7-9 and TRBJ1-4): DTGVSQNPRHKITKRGQNVTFRCDPISEHNRLYWYRQTLGQGPEFLTYFQNEAQLEKSRLLSDRFSAERPKGSFSTLEIQRTEQGDSAMYLCASSPVRGTNEKLFFGSGTQLSVL.

This clonotype turned up a few times. One end of the junction is discordant with germline, which a read error may explain. The chain employs TRBV30 and TRBJ2-6, with D perhaps TRBD1 (5 bases). The germline V gene has CDR1 GTSNPN and CDR2 SVGIG (reference sequence). The CDR3 length is 14 residues. This chain's CDR3 is CAWRTYSGANVRTF. Written as DNA, the CDR3 is TGTGCCTGGAGAACCTATTCTGGGGCCAACGTCCGGACTTTC.

This clonotype has a handful of counts. The chain couples TRBV9 to TRBJ2-3; unclear D gene. The CDR3 runs to 14 residues. Germline V gene sequence: CDR1 SGDLS, CDR2 YYNGEE. Trimming removed 4 bases from V and 0 bases from J, with 9 bases in between. CDR3 residues: CASSPVGSTDTQYF. The CDR3 DNA is TGTGCCAGCAGCCCAGTTGGGAGCACAGATACGCAGTATTTT.

The chain recombines TRBV30 with TRBJ2-1, with 7 bases lining up with TRBD1. The CDR3 covers 15 residues. After removal of 1 base from V and 2 bases from J, the junction contained 5 bases not matched to a gene. Germline loops: CDR1 GTSNPN, CDR2 SVGIG (reference sequence). The CDR3 DNA is TGTGCCTGGAGTGGGGACAGCAGTGCCTACAATGAGCAGTTCTTC. Translating gives CAWSGDSSAYNEQFF.

There are a few counts of this clonotype. The junction does not match germline at one end; this may be a read error. The chain carries TRBV6-6 and TRBJ2-3; 8 bases map to TRBD2. This CDR3 has 17 amino acids. Germline lookup yields CDR1 MNHNY and CDR2 SVGAGI (reference sequence). CDR3 nucleotides: TGTGCCAGCAGTTACGATGCCAGCGGGGGCCCGACAGATATGCAGTATTTT. Its protein is CASSYDASGGPTDMQYF.

The sample holds many counts of this clonotype. The chain links TRBV6-4 to TRBJ2-1; D tentatively reads TRBD1 or TRBD2 (6 bases each). Germline assignment: CDR1 MRHNA and CDR2 SNTAGT. The CDR3 is made up of 14 amino acids. V lost 8 bases, J lost 2 bases, and 13 bases lay in between. CDR3 DNA: TGTGCCAGCTCAGTTGGGGGGCCCTACAATGAGCAGTTCTTC. This encodes CASSVGGPYNEQFF.

This clonotype was detected many times. The gene calls are TRBV6-6 and TRBJ1-1, with 7 nucleotides matching TRBD1. The germline V gene encodes CDR1 MNHNY and CDR2 SVGAGI (reference sequence). J lost 4 bases, V lost 5 bases, and 7 bases had no gene match. The CDR3 has 14 amino acids. CDR3 nucleotides: TGTGCCAGCAGTCGCGAGGGGGCTAGCACTGAAGCTTTCTTT. It specifies CASSREGASTEAFF.